What follows are 7 T cell receptor beta chains derived from one specimen sequenced in a study of blood T cell repertoires in COVID-19. Data came from immunoSEQ multiplex PCR; TCRdb stores just in-frame clones and leaves some out. The repertoire includes 100,000 to 120,000 clones, approximately 82% of them detected once, and less than 4% sits in the top ten. The sequencing sample was made of peripheral blood. Every receptor here comes from a woman over 75 with acute or convalescent COVID-19.

J is TRBJ1-2 and V is TRBV28, with 9 bases fitting TRBD1. CDR1 is MDHEN and CDR2 is SYDVKM in the germline V gene. The V gene end was trimmed by 6 bases and the J gene end by 6 bases; junction bases not matched to a gene: 11. The CDR3 extends over 15 amino acids. CDR3 DNA sequence: TGTGCCAGCAGCCCTACAGGGGGCGCCGGGAATGGCTACACCTTC. Translated: CASSPTGGAGNGYTF.

The chain employs TRBV2 and TRBJ1-1; TRBD1 matches 7 bases. Germline CDR1 reads SNHLY; CDR2 reads FYNNEI. With V trimmed by 2 bases and J by 10 bases, 16 bases remained unmatched. CDR3 size: 16 residues. The CDR3 region has the DNA TGTGCCAGCAGTGAACGGGCAGGCAGGGGGTGGATAGGAGCTTTCTTT. Its protein product is CASSERAGRGWIGAFF.

About this clone itself: Its ends do not fully match the called genes, so a read error is possible. The rearrangement joins TRBV30 to TRBJ2-4, with 8 bases fitting TRBD1. Germline V lookup: CDR1 GTSNPN, CDR2 SVGIG (reference sequence). The CDR3 has 12 amino acids. The CDR3 region is CACSGQGNIQYF. In nucleotides, the CDR3 is TGTGCCTGCAGTGGACAGGGAAACATTCAGTACTTC. The full variable domain, with the rest looked up from reference TRBV30 and TRBJ2-4, is SQTIHQWPATLVQPVGSPLSLECTVEGTSNPNLYWYRQAAGRGLQLLFYSVGIGQISSEVPQNLSASRPQDRQFILSSKKLLLSDSGFYLCACSGQGNIQYFGAGTRLSVL.

This chain joins TRBV7-2 and TRBJ2-1; the match to TRBD1 covers 11 bases. This CDR3 has 17 residues. Germline V gene lookup returns CDR1 SGHTA and CDR2 FQGNSA. V lost 3 bases to trimming and J lost 0 bases; unmatched junction nucleotides: 4. The CDR3 region is CASSLGQGDLSYNEQFF. CDR3 DNA: TGTGCCAGCAGCTTGGGACAGGGGGACCTCTCCTACAATGAGCAGTTCTTC.

The J gene is TRBJ1-4, the V gene TRBV7-6; D unresolved. Germline CDR1 is SGHVS and CDR2 is FNYEAQ. The CDR3 is 14 amino acids. Deletions cut 5 bases from V and 8 bases from J, with 15 bases between. The chain's CDR3 is CASSPDTGVEKLFF. The CDR3 nucleotides read TGTGCCAGCAGCCCAGACACCGGGGTGGAAAAACTGTTTTTT. The variable domain in full, with the rest retrieved from reference TRBV7-6 and TRBJ1-4, is GAGVSQSPRYKVTKRGQDVALRCDPISGHVSLYWYRQALGQGPEFLTYFNYEAQQDKSGLPNDRFSAERPEGSISTLTIQRTEQRDSAMYRCASSPDTGVEKLFFGSGTQLSVL.

The chain has TRBV29-1 and TRBJ1-5; the match to TRBD1 covers 8 bases. There are 14 residues in the CDR3. Germline-derived CDR1 and CDR2 are SQVTM and ANQGSEA. Unmatched junction bases numbered 8, after V lost 6 bases and J lost 4 bases. This CDR3 is CSVVTGAWNQPQHF. CDR3 in DNA: TGCAGCGTAGTGACAGGGGCCTGGAATCAGCCCCAGCATTTT.

The count of this clone is one. The chain links TRBV11-2 to TRBJ2-7, with D uncertain. Germline CDR1 SGHAT, CDR2 FQNNGV. The V end lost 3 bases, the J end lost 6 bases, and 9 bases lay between the germline ends. This CDR3 comprises 12 residues. The CDR3 bases are TGTGCCAGCAGCTTCTGGGCCGCCGAGCAGTACTTC. This encodes CASSFWAAEQYF.